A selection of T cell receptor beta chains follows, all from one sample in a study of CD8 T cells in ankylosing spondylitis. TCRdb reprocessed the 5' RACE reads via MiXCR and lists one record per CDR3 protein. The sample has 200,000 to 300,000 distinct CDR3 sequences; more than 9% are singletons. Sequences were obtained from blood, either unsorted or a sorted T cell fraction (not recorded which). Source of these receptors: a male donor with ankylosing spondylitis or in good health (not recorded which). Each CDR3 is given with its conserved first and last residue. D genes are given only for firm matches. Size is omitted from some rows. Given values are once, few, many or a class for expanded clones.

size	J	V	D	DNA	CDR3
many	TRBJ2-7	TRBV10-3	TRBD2	TGTGCCATCAGTGAGGAACTAGCGAGTCGTTACGAGCAGTACTTC	CAISEELASRYEQYF
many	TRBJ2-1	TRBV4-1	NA	TGCGCCAGCAGCCAAGAAGTGCTGGTAGAGCAGTTCTTC	CASSQEVLVEQFF
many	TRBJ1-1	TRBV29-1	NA	TGCAGCGTTGTAGGGCAAATGAACACTGAAGCTTTCTTT	CSVVGQMNTEAFF
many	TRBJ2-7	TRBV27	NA	TGTGCCAGCAGTTTACAGTTAGATCACGAGCAGTACTTC	CASSLQLDHEQYF
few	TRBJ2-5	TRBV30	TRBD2	TGTGCCTGGGCAGCGGGAGGGGAAGAGACCCAGTACTTC	CAWAAGGEETQYF
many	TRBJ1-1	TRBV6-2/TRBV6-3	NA	TGTGCCAGCAGTGCGTGGACTGGGAACACTGAAGCTTTCTTT	CASSAWTGNTEAFF
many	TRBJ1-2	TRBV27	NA	TGTGCCAGCAGTTTAAGACACGGGAACTATGGCTACACCTTC	CASSLRHGNYGYTF
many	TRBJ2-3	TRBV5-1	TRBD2	TGCGCCAGCAGCTTAACGAAGCGGGACACAGATACGCAGTATTTT	CASSLTKRDTDTQYF
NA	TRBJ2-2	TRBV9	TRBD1	TGTGCCAGCAGCCCCGAGTCCCGACAGGGAAACACCGGGGAGCTGTTTTTT	CASSPESRQGNTGELFF
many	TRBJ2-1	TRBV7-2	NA	TGTGCCAGCAGCTTAGGCCTAGGGGCCTACAATGAGCAGTTCTTC	CASSLGLGAYNEQFF
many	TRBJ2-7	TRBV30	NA	TGTGCCTGGAGTGAGGGTTTTGGCTACGAGCAGTACTTC	CAWSEGFGYEQYF
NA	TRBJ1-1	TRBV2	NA	TGTGCCAGCACCGGGCCGGCGAACACTGAAGCTTTCTTT	CASTGPANTEAFF
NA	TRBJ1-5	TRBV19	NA	TGTGCCAGTAGTATAGTAAGAGGGTTGGGTAATCAGCCCCAGCATTTT	CASSIVRGLGNQPQHF
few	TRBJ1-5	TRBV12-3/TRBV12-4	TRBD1	TGTGCCAGCAGGGGGACAGGGGGGAGTAATCAGCCCCAGCATTTT	CASRGTGGSNQPQHF
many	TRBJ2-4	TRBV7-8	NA	TGTGCCAGCACCTTTGACGGGGAGGTGGACATTCAGTACTTC	CASTFDGEVDIQYF
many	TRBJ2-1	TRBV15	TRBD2	TGTGCCACCAGCAGAGGGACACTAGCGTTATTGCCGGTCGAGCAGTTCTTC	CATSRGTLALLPVEQFF
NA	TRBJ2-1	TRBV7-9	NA	TGTGCCAGCAGCTTAGGACGGCGGGACCAATACAATGAGCAGTTCTTC	CASSLGRRDQYNEQFF
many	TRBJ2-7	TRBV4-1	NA	TGCGCCAGCAGCCCGACGACAGGAACCTACGAGCAGTACTTC	CASSPTTGTYEQYF
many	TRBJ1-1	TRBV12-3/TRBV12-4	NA	TGTGCCACCCGTGGGGGGGCGCGGACTGAAGCTTTCTTT	CATRGGARTEAFF
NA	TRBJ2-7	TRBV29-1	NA	TGCAGCGTTGAAAGGGCCCAAGACACAGGGAGAGAGCAGTACTTC	CSVERAQDTGREQYF
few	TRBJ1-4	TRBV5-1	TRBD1	TGCGCCAGCAGGCCCGGGACAGGGGACCTCCATGAAAAACTGTTTTTT	CASRPGTGDLHEKLFF
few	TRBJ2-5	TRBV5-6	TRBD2	TGTGCCAGCAGCCCTCTGCGCGGGAGGGACCAAGAGACCCAGTACTTC	CASSPLRGRDQETQYF
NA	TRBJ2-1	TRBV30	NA	TGTGCCTGGAGTGTATATTACAATGAGCAGTTCTTC	CAWSVYYNEQFF
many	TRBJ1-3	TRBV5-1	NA	TGCGCCAGCAGCTTGGTGGGGCCGGACTCTGGAAACACCATATATTTT	CASSLVGPDSGNTIYF
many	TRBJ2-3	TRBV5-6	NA	TGTGCCAGCAGCTCTAAAATTATGGATACGCAGTATTTT	CASSSKIMDTQYF
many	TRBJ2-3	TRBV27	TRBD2	TGTGCCAGCAGCACTAGCGGGGCCCAAAGGGATACGCAGTATTTT	CASSTSGAQRDTQYF
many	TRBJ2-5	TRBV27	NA	TGTGCCAGCAGTTTATCGATCCCAGCTAATCAAGAGACCCAGTACTTC	CASSLSIPANQETQYF
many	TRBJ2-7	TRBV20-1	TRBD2	TGCAGTGCTGACAAGACTAGCGGGGGGTTATACGAGCAGTACTTC	CSADKTSGGLYEQYF
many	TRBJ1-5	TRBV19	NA	TGTGCCAGTAGTATGGGAAGGGGCAATCAGCCCCAGCATTTT	CASSMGRGNQPQHF
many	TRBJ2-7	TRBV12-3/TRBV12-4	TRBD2	TGTGCCAGCAGTTTTGGACTAGCGGTCGTCTCCTACGAGCAGTACTTC	CASSFGLAVVSYEQYF
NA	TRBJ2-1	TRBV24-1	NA	TGTGCCACCAGTGATAGTACTGGGGTGGTGCTGTTCTTC	CATSDSTGVVLFF
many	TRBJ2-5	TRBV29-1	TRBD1	TGCAGCGTTGAAGTAGAAGAGACAGGGGGCGATCCCCAAGAGACCCAGTACTTC	CSVEVEETGGDPQETQYF
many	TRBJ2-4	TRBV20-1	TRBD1	TGCAGTGCTAGTGGACCGGGACAGCTATCCACCGAGATCAAAAACATTCAGTACTTC	CSASGPGQLSTEIKNIQYF
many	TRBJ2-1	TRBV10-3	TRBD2	TGTGCCATCAGAGGGACTAGCGGGAACGACAATGAGCAGTTCTTC	CAIRGTSGNDNEQFF
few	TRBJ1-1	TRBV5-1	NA	TGCGCCAGCAGCTTGGAGGACAGATACACTGAAGCTTTCTTT	CASSLEDRYTEAFF
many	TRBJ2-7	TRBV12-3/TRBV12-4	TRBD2	TGTGCCAGCAGTCCCCTAGCGGGAGGCGAGCAGTACTTC	CASSPLAGGEQYF
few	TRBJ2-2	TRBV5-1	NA	TGCGCCAGCAGCTTCTCCACCGGGCCGAACACCGGGGAGCTGTTTTTT	CASSFSTGPNTGELFF
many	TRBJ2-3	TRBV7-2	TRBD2	TGTGCCAGCAGCTTAGCGCCAGCGGGGGGTTTTTCTGATACGCAGTATTTT	CASSLAPAGGFSDTQYF
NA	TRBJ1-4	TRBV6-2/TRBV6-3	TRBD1	TGTACCAGCACCGACCCGCGGACAGGGGATGAAAAACTGTTTTTT	CTSTDPRTGDEKLFF
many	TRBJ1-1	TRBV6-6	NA	TGTGCCAGCGCAGGGGACACTGAAGCTTTCTTT	CASAGDTEAFF
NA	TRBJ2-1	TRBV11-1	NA	TGTGCCAGCAGCTTAGCCGAGCGACCCCCCCTTCGCTCCTACAATGAGCAGTTCTTC	CASSLAERPPLRSYNEQFF
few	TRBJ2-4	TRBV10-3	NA	TGTGCCATCAGTGAGTCGACGGTGGACATTCAGTACTTC	CAISESTVDIQYF
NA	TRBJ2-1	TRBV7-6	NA	TGTGCCAGCAGCCCTGACAGGGGAGGGACCAATGAGCAGTTCTTC	CASSPDRGGTNEQFF
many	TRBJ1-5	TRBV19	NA	TGTGCCAGTACCGCGGGGCAGGGCAATCAGCCCCAGCATTTT	CASTAGQGNQPQHF
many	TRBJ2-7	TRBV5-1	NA	TGCGCCAGCAGCTTGCGGGGGTACGAGCAGTACTTC	CASSLRGYEQYF
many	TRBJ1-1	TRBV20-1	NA	TGCAGTGCTAGCCCAGGGGCGGCGCCTGAAGCTTTCTTT	CSASPGAAPEAFF
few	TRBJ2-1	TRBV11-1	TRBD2	TGTGCCAGCAGCTGGACTAGCGGGGGTTTTAGCTCCTACAATGAGCAGTTCTTC	CASSWTSGGFSSYNEQFF
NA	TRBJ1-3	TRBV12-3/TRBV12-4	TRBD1	TGTGCCAGCAGTGCACAGGGGATTAGGTCTGGAAACACCATATATTTT	CASSAQGIRSGNTIYF
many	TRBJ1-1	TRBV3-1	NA	TGTGCCAGCAGCCAAGATGGGAAGGTGAGGAACACTGAAGCTTTCTTT	CASSQDGKVRNTEAFF
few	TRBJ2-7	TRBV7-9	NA	TGTGCCAGCAGCTTAGGGACGGCTGACTACGAGCAGTACTTC	CASSLGTADYEQYF